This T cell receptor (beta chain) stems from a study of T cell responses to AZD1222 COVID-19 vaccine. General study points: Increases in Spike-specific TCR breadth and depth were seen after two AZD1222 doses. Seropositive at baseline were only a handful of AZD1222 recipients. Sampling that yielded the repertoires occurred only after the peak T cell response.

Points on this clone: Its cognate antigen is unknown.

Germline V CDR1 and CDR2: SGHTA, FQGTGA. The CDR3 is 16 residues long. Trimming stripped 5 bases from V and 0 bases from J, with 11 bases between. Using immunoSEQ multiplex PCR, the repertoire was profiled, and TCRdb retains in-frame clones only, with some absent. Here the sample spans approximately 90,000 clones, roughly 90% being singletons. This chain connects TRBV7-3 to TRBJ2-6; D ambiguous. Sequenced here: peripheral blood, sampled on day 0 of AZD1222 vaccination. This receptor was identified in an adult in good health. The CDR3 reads CASSGDSGSGANVLTF. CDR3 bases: TGTGCCAGCAGCGGTGATTCGGGCTCTGGGGCCAACGTCCTGACTTTC.